The clone carrying this T cell receptor (beta chain) was recorded once. This record belongs to a study of OX40 agonist ivuxolimab in advanced cancers. Overall study: Dose-escalation cases comprised hepatocellular carcinoma, melanoma, renal cell or head and neck cancer.

The V gene's germline CDR1 is SGHDT and CDR2 YYEEEE. This CDR3 is built from 14 residues. The germline V and J ends were trimmed by 4 bases and 2 bases, with 9 bases remaining between them. The protocol was immunoSEQ multiplex PCR, while the TCRdb copy is restricted to in-frame clones and leaves out a portion. The sample carries about 40,000 clones, approximately 88% recorded once. The source is an adult with an advanced solid tumor such as melanoma, head and neck, liver or kidney cancer. The V call is TRBV5-6, the J call TRBJ1-4, with D uncertain. The sequencing here drew on CD4+ or CD8+ T cells sorted from blood, taken in a trial of the OX40 agonist ivuxolimab. CDR3 bases: TGTGCCAGCAGCCCCGAAAGTACTAATGAAAAACTGTTTTTT. Its translation is CASSPESTNEKLFF.